The T cell receptor (beta chain) described here comes from a study of cytomegalovirus exposure and HLA in healthy donors. Study at large: Sequencing of 150 million to 200 million T cells in an earlier analysis found around 110 million unique TCR beta sequences.

Primers: 60 Vbeta forward and 13 Jbeta reverse. Measured with immunoSEQ multiplex PCR; TCRdb has only the in-frame clones, and not every one. The profile shows 84,000 or so clones, more than 60% of them singletons. This clone was seen a single time. Its specificity is unknown. Study-wide results and caveats: Associated with cytomegalovirus, according to the listing, were 164 TCR beta chains. TCR beta V- and J-gene trimming, according to a later analysis, was linked to a missense DCLRE1C variant. Versus the roughly 690-donor mean, an Asian-associated ancestry cluster reportedly showed fewer N-insertions in a later analysis.

Germline V gene lookup returns CDR1 SGDLS and CDR2 YYNGEE. Losses at the gene ends were 4 bases for V and 4 bases for J; bases not matched to a gene: 6. The CDR3 spans 15 residues. This clonotype was sampled from a human donor in good health. Sequenced input: PBMCs. This chain connects TRBV9 to TRBJ2-1, with TRBD1 matching over 9 bases. The CDR3 DNA reads as TGTGCCAGCAGCTCGCCGGGACAGGGTTACAATGAGCAGTTCTTC. It codes for CASSSPGQGYNEQFF.